This TCR beta chain stems from a study of shared clonotypes between healthy human individuals. A remark on this clone: The same CDR3 also results from other DNA sequences found in this sample.

The V gene's germline CDR1 is KGHSH and CDR2 LQKENI. This CDR3 comprises 15 residues. J was trimmed by 0 bases and V by 3 bases; bases with no gene match: 4. Clones were sequenced by immunoSEQ multiplex PCR, and TCRdb holds only the in-frame ones, with some missing. The data contain a few million clones, around nine tenths of them singletons. The chain combines TRBV18 with TRBJ1-1, with TRBD1 matching 7 bases. This TCR was recovered from a man in his late teens or twenties in good health. The sequenced sample consisted of naive CD4+ T cells sorted from blood. Subset denoted: CD45RA+ positively selected. The CDR3: CASSPTGQMNTEAFF. CDR3 bases: TGTGCCAGCTCACCTACGGGACAGATGAACACTGAAGCTTTCTTT.